This TCR beta chain stems from a study of molecular identifiers for immune sequencing clone quantification. The study, taken as a whole, reports: Sharing of a barcode by identical TCR molecules could cause highly expanded clone sizes to be underestimated.

Bulk TCR library preparation followed previously described methods with listed TCR primers. TCRdb independently ran MiXCR on the PCR reads; one entry per CDR3 protein. Among over 550,000 distinct CDR3 sequences, approximately 24% were seen once, and the ten largest hold about 0.84%. A remark on this clonotype: The antigen is not known. The junction departs from germline at one end; a sequencing error may be responsible.

The receptor's source is a human donor in good health. Some libraries in this study had Jurkat cell RNA spiked in. The specimen sequenced was naive CD8+ T cells from blood, with Jurkat cell RNA spiked in. The subset: FACS-sorted CD8+CD4-CCR7+CD45RA+ naive T cells.

CDR3 in amino acids: CASSSSGISSYVQYF. The CDR3 nucleotides read TGTGCCAGCAGTTCGTCAGGGATCAGCTCCTACGTGCAGTACTTC. The chain couples TRBV12-3 or TRBV12-4 to TRBJ2-7; maybe TRBD1 (5 bases). This CDR3 spans 15 amino acids.